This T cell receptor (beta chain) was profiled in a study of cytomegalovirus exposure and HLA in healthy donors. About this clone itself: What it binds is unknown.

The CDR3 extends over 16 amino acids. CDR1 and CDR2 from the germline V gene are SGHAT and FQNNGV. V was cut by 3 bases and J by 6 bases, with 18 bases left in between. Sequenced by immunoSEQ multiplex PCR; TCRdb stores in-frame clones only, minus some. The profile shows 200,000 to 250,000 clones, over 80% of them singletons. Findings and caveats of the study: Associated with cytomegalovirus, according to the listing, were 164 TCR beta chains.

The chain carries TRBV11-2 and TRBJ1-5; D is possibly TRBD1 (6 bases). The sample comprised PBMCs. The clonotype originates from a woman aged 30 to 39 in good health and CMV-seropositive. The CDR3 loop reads CASSLGRGLGSQPQHF. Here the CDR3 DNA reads TGTGCCAGCAGCTTGGGACGGGGGCTCGGGAGTCAGCCCCAGCATTTT.